This TCR beta chain was sequenced in a study of blood T cell repertoires in COVID-19 (dated by TCRdb to 2018 to 2020). For the study in its entirety: Samples covering the acute and convalescent phases of COVID-19 were provided by collaborators in the United States, Italy and Spain. The dataset comprised deeply sampled blood TCRbeta repertoires from subjects exposed to, actively infected with, or recovered from COVID-19. Nearly every sample came with metadata listing a de-identified subject ID, COVID-19 status, age in years and sex. Samples came from the ongoing ImmuneRACE study (first 160 participants) plus 1,254 subjects from 6 global collaborators. The material from the prospective study consisted of cDNA or gDNA derived from T cells, B-cell-depleted T cells, or PBMCs. Where available, HLA class I and class II types were obtained from metadata supplied by the sample provider rather than from assay-based typing. The repertoires were released in a freely available public database meant as a resource for research on the immune response to SARS-CoV-2. Broad study findings and their caveats: Clinical and demographic metadata were provided uncurated, with the amount varying by source and participant.

As to this clone: There is no known antigen for this receptor. No much larger clonotype is one base removed from it; base qualities were not supplied.

As encoded in the germline V gene (reference sequence), CDR1 is SEHNR while CDR2 is FQNEAQ. Trimming costs V 5 bases and J 4 bases, and their ends lie 12 bases apart. From the cysteine through the phenylalanine, the CDR3 covers 13 amino acids. Only the CDR3 DNA stays, 39 bases, in frame from base 1. The collaborating institutions used their own protocols to collect whole blood in K2EDTA tubes. For TCRbeta analysis, collaborators shipped samples in one of three forms: frozen whole blood, isolated PBMCs, or DNA extracted from either of those sample types. The immunoSEQ Assay, a bias-controlled multiplex PCR, was used to amplify TCRbeta CDR3 regions from genomic DNA. From the authors' description of their analysis: Within the assay, amplification of reference gene primers was used to estimate how many nucleated cells each sample contained. Sequence reads were collapsed and filtered to measure the absolute abundance of every unique TCRbeta CDR3 rearrangement. For each sample, productive Simpson clonality was calculated as the square root of Simpson's diversity index over productive rearrangements. TCRdb obtained this table from immuneACCESS and retained in-frame rearrangements with V and J assigned. These tables miss some clones; where compared with another copy, unresolved V genes account for less than half of the shortfall, and the remainder is unexplained. V, J and clone size reflect that table, while D and trimming were determined from the DNA. Within this sample are tens of thousands of clones, with roughly 87% of them counted one time only. Of the sample, 5.1% is held by the ten largest clones.

The source is a man at least 80 years old in a cohort sampled during active COVID-19. The rearrangement combines TRBV7-9 with TRBJ2-7; TRBD1 could be the D gene, as 5 bases match. What was sequenced was peripheral blood. The CDR3: CASSPRQRYEQYF. At the DNA level, the sequence is TGTGCCAGCAGCCCAAGACAGCGTTACGAGCAGTACTTC.